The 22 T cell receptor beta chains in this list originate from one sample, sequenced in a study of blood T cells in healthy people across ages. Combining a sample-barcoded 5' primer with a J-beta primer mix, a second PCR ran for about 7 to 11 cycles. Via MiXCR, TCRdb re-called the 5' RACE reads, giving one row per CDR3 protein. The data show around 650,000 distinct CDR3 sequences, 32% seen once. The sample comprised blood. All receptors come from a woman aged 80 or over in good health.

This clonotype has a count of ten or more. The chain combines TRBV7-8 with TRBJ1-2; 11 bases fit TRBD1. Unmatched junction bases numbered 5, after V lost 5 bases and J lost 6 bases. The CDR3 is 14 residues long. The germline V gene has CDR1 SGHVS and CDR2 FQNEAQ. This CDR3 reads CASSTDRGRDGYTF. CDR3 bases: TGTGCCAGCAGCACGGACAGGGGGCGAGATGGCTACACCTTC.

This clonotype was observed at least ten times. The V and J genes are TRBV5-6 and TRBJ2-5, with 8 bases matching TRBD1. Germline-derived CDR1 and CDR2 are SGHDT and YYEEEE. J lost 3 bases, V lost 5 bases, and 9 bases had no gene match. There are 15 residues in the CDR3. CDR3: CASSGGGQGEETQYF. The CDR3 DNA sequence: TGTGCCAGCAGTGGAGGAGGACAGGGTGAAGAGACCCAGTACTTC.

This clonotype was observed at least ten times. The CDR3: CASSSVGLVYEQYF. The CDR3, as DNA: TGTGCCAGCAGTAGCGTGGGACTAGTTTACGAGCAGTACTTC. V gene TRBV28 combines with J gene TRBJ2-7; TRBD2 matches at 8 bases. The CDR3 is made up of 14 amino acids. After removal of 5 bases from V and 4 bases from J, the junction contained 7 bases not matched to a gene. Looked up from germline, CDR1 is MDHEN and CDR2 is SYDVKM.

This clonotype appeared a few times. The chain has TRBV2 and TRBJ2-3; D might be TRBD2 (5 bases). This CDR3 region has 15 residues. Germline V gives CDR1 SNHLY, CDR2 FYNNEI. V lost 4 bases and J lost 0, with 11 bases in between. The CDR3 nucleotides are TGTGCCAGCAGTGTTTCGGGGTCTAGCACAGATACGCAGTATTTT. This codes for CASSVSGSSTDTQYF.

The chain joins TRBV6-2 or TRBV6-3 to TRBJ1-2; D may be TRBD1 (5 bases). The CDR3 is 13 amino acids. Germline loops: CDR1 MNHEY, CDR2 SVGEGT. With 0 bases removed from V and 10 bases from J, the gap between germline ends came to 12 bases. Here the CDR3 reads CASSYSMPGPYTF. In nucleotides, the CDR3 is TGTGCCAGCAGTTACTCGATGCCAGGGCCCTACACCTTC.

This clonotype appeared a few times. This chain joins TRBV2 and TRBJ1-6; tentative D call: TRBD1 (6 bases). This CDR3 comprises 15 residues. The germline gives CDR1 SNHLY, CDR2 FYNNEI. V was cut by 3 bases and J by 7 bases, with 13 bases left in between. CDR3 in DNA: TGTGCCAGCAGTGATCGAACAGGGAGCAATTCACCCCTCCACTTT. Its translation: CASSDRTGSNSPLHF.

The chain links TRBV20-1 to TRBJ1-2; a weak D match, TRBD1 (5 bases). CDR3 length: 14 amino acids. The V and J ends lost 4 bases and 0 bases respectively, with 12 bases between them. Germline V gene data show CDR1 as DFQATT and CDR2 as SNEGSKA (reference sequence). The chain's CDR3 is CSAIIGGSNYGYTF. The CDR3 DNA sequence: TGCAGTGCTATAATCGGGGGGTCTAACTATGGCTACACCTTC.

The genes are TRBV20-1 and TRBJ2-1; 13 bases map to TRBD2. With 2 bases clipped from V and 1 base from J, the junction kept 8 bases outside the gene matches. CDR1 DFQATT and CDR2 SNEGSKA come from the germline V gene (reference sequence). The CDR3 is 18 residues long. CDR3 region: CSARMTSGRPLSYNEQFF. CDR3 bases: TGCAGTGCTAGAATGACTAGCGGGAGGCCCCTTTCCTACAATGAGCAGTTCTTC.

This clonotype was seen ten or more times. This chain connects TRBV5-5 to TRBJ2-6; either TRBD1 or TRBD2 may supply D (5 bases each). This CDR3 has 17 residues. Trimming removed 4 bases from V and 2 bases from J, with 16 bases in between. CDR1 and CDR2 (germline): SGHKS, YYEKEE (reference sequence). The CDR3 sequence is CASSRRDDKPGANVLTF. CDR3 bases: TGTGCCAGCAGCCGCCGGGACGACAAGCCTGGGGCCAACGTCCTGACTTTC.

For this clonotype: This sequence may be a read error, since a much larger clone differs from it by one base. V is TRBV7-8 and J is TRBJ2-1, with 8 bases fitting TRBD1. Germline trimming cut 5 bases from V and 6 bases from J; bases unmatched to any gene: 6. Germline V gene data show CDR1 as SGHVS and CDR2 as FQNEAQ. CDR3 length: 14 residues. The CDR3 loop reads CASSPQTGVNEQFF. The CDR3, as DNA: TGTGCCAGCAGCCCTCAGACAGGGGTCAATGAGCAGTTCTTC.

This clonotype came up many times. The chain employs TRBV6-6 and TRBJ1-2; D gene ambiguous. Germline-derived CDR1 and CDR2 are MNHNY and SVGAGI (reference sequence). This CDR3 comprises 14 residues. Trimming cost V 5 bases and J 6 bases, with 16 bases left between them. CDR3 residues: CASSQRAAHNGYTF. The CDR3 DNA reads TGTGCCAGCAGTCAGAGGGCGGCCCACAATGGCTACACCTTC.

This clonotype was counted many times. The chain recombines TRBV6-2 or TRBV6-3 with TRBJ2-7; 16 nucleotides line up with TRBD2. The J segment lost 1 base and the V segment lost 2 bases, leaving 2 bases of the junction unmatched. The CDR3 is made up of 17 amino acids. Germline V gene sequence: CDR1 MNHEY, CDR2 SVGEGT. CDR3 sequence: CASSYGGLAGGSYEQYF. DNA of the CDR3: TGTGCCAGCAGTTACGGGGGACTAGCGGGGGGGTCCTACGAGCAGTACTTC.

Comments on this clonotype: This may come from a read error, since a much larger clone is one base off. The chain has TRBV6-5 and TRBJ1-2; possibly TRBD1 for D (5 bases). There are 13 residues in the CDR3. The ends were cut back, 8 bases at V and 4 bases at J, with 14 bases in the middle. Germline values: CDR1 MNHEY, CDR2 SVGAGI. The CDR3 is CASGDPRRYGYTF. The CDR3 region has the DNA TGTGCCAGCGGGGACCCGAGACGCTATGGCTACACCTTC.

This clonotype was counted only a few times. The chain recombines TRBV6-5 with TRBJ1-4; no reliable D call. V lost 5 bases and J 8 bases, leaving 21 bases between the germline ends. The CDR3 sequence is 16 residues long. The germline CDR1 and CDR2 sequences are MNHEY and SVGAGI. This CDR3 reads CASSRGFQDYVEKLFF. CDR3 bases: TGTGCCAGCAGTCGTGGGTTCCAGGACTACGTCGAAAAACTGTTTTTT.

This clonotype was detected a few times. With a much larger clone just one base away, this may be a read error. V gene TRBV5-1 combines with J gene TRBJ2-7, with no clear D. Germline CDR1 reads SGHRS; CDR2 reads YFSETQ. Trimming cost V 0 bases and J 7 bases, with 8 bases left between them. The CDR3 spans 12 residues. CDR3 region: CASSLAINEQYF. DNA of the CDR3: TGCGCCAGCAGCTTGGCTATCAATGAGCAGTACTTC.

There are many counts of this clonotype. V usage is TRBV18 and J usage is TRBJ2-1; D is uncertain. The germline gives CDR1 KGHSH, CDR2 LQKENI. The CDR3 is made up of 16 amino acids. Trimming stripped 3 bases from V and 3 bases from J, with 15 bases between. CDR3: CASSPSVSRIYNEQFF. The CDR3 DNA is TGTGCCAGCTCACCTTCCGTGAGCAGAATCTACAATGAGCAGTTCTTC.

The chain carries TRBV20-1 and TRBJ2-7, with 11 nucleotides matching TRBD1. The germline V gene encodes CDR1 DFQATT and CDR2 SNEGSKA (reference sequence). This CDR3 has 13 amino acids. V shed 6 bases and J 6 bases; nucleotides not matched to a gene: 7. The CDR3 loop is CSAPGQGESEQYF. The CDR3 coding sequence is TGCAGTGCGCCGGGACAGGGGGAGAGCGAGCAGTACTTC.

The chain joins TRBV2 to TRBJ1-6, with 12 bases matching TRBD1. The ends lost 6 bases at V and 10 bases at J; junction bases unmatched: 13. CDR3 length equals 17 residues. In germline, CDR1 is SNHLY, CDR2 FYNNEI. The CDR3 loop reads CASRLNTGTGGSSPLHF. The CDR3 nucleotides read TGTGCCAGCAGACTAAATACCGGGACAGGGGGCAGCTCACCCCTCCACTTT.

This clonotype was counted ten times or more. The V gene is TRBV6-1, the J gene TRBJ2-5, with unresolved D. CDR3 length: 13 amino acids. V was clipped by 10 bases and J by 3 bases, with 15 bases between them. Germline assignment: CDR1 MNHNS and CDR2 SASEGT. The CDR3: CATWAAVKETQYF. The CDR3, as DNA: TGTGCCACGTGGGCCGCCGTAAAAGAGACCCAGTACTTC.

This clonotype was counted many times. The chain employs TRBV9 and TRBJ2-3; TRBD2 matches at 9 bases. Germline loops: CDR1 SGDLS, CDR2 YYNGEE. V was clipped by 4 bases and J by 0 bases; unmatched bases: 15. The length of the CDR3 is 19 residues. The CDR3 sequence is CASSPSGLAGIPSTDTQYF. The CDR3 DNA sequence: TGTGCCAGCAGCCCCAGTGGGCTAGCGGGGATCCCTAGCACAGATACGCAGTATTTT.

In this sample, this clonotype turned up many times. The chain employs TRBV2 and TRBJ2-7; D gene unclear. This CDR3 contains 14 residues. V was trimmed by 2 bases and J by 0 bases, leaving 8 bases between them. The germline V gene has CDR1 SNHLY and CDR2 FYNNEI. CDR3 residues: CASSERSSSYEQYF. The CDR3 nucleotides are TGTGCCAGCAGTGAAAGGAGTAGCTCCTACGAGCAGTACTTC.

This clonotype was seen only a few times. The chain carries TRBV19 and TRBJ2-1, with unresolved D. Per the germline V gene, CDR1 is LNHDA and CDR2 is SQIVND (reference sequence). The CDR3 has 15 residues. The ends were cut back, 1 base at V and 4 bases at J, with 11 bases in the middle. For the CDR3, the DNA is TGTGCCAGTAGTATAGGAGCTGAACCTTACAATGAGCAGTTCTTC. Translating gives CASSIGAEPYNEQFF. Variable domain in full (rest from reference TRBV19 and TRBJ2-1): DGGITQSPKYLFRKEGQNVTLSCEQNLNHDAMYWYRQDPGQGLRLIYYSQIVNDFQKGDIAEGYSVSREKKESFPLTVTSAQKNPTAFYLCASSIGAEPYNEQFFGPGTRLTVL.